Listed below are T cell receptor beta chains from one sample, sequenced in a study of T cells in Graves' hyperthyroidism and ophthalmopathy. TCRdb fed the multiplex PCR reads into MiXCR, producing one record per CDR3 protein. The sample includes a few hundred thousand distinct CDR3 sequences, roughly 46% of them seen just once. The sample was peripheral blood or thyroid tissue (not recorded which). The receptor set was obtained from a young woman with Graves' hyperthyroidism. Both conserved end residues are part of each CDR3. The D gene is left open where the match is weak. The size of a clone is reported for some rows only, either as once, few or many, or as a class for expanded clones.

j_gene,d_gene,abundance,v_gene,CDR3aa,CDR3nt
TRBJ1-2,-,many,TRBV19,CASSHTPNYGYTF,TGTGCCAGTAGTCACACTCCTAACTATGGCTACACCTTC
TRBJ2-5,-,many,TRBV5-8,CASSLVRGAQETQYF,TGTGCCAGCAGCTTGGTACGAGGAGCCCAAGAGACCCAGTACTTC
TRBJ2-5,TRBD2,many,TRBV4-1,CASSPQGLAGVETQYF,TGCGCCAGCAGCCCTCAGGGACTAGCGGGAGTAGAGACCCAGTACTTC
TRBJ1-2,-,-,TRBV7-3,CASSFYPDQGYTF,TGTGCCAGCAGCTTCTACCCCGACCAAGGCTACACCTTC
TRBJ2-7,TRBD2,many,TRBV5-1,CASSGGLAPREQYF,TGCGCCAGCAGCGGCGGACTAGCACCGAGGGAGCAGTACTTC
TRBJ2-5,TRBD1,many,TRBV29-1,CSVEVGQGKGETQYF,TGCAGCGTTGAAGTGGGACAGGGAAAGGGAGAGACCCAGTACTTC
TRBJ1-2,-,many,TRBV10-3,CATGARDNRPGSTYGYTF,TGTGCCACTGGGGCCCGGGACAACCGGCCGGGTTCTACTTATGGCTACACCTTC
TRBJ2-7,-,-,TRBV11-2,CASSLDPPRGLSYEQYF,TGTGCCAGCAGCTTAGATCCCCCACGGGGGCTGTCCTACGAGCAGTACTTC
TRBJ2-1,-,few,TRBV7-7,CASSLGSSSYNEQFF,TGTGCCAGCAGCTTAGGTAGCAGCTCCTACAATGAGCAGTTCTTC
TRBJ2-3,-,-,TRBV2,CASAGSGTNTQYF,TGTGCCAGCGCGGGTAGCGGCACAAATACGCAGTATTTT
TRBJ2-7,TRBD2,few,TRBV12-3/TRBV12-4,CASSFVSHLRALGAGAYEQYF,TGTGCCAGCAGTTTCGTTTCCCACCTTCGCGCTCTGGGAGCGGGAGCCTACGAGCAGTACTTC
TRBJ2-7,TRBD1,-,TRBV2,CASSPPDREYEQYF,TGTGCCAGCAGCCCCCCCGACAGGGAATACGAGCAGTACTTC
TRBJ1-6,-,-,TRBV7-8,CASSLGVNQPLHF,TGTGCCAGCAGCTTAGGGGTGAATCAGCCCCTCCACTTT
TRBJ2-1,-,few,TRBV7-8,CASSLVGLRVGVNEQFF,TGTGCCAGCAGCTTAGTCGGTCTGCGGGTTGGGGTGAATGAGCAGTTCTTC
TRBJ2-5,-,-,TRBV7-2,CASSPQGGTETQYF,TGTGCCAGCAGCCCTCAGGGCGGGACAGAGACCCAGTACTTC
TRBJ1-5,-,many,TRBV12-3/TRBV12-4,CASSPVTQNQPQHF,TGTGCCAGCAGTCCCGTAACCCAGAATCAGCCCCAGCATTTT
TRBJ2-5,-,once,TRBV7-2,CASRLTREETQYF,TGTGCCAGCAGACTAACCAGGGAAGAGACCCAGTACTTC
TRBJ1-6,-,many,TRBV7-9,CASSLARFRGASSSTNSPLHF,TGTGCCAGCAGCTTAGCGAGGTTCCGTGGGGCATCGAGTTCCACAAATTCACCCCTCCACTTT
TRBJ2-7,TRBD1,few,TRBV5-4,CAGSLDRVTYEQYF,TGTGCCGGCAGCTTGGACAGGGTTACCTACGAGCAGTACTTC
TRBJ1-4,-,-,TRBV10-3,CAIRPAGVTNEKLFF,TGTGCCATTCGGCCGGCGGGCGTGACTAATGAAAAACTGTTTTTT
TRBJ2-2,-,-,TRBV7-2,CASSLQGTNTGELFF,TGTGCCAGCAGTTTACAGGGAACCAACACCGGGGAGCTGTTTTTT
TRBJ1-2,-,-,TRBV2,CASGYPRAAPGYTF,TGTGCCAGCGGCTACCCCAGGGCAGCCCCCGGCTACACCTTC
TRBJ1-4,-,-,TRBV12-3/TRBV12-4,CASSLGVGVNEKLFF,TGTGCCAGCAGTTTAGGGGTCGGGGTCAATGAAAAACTGTTTTTT
TRBJ1-3,-,-,TRBV7-6,CASSSGREQERGNTIYF,TGTGCCAGCAGCTCTGGGAGGGAGCAGGAGCGTGGAAACACCATATATTTT
TRBJ1-1,-,-,TRBV7-9,CASSDPRPNTEAFF,TGTGCCAGCAGTGACCCCAGACCGAACACTGAAGCTTTCTTT
TRBJ2-6,TRBD2,-,TRBV24-1,CATSGAGAGANVLTF,TGTGCCACCAGTGGAGCGGGGGCCGGGGCCAACGTCCTGACTTTC
TRBJ1-1,-,many,TRBV20-1,CSARDHRTAEAFF,TGCAGTGCTAGAGATCATAGAACAGCGGAAGCTTTCTTT
TRBJ2-2,TRBD1,many,TRBV19,CASRPVLDRGRVGELFF,TGTGCCAGCCGCCCTGTGTTGGACAGGGGGCGAGTCGGGGAGCTGTTTTTT
TRBJ2-3,-,-,TRBV19,CASNSGVPRTDTQYF,TGTGCCAGTAATAGCGGCGTTCCTCGCACAGATACGCAGTATTTT
TRBJ2-2,TRBD2,-,TRBV7-6,CASSLESLAGMTGELFF,TGTGCCAGCAGCTTAGAGTCGCTAGCGGGGATGACGGGCGAGCTGTTTTTT
TRBJ2-7,-,-,TRBV6-5,CASSYLGNEQYF,TGTGCCAGCAGTTACTTGGGGAACGAGCAGTACTTC
TRBJ2-7,-,few,TRBV12-3/TRBV12-4,CASSLQGSYERYF,TGTGCCAGCAGTTTGCAGGGCAGCTACGAGCGGTACTTC
TRBJ1-1,-,-,TRBV29-1,CSVGGLGEAFF,TGCAGCGTTGGGGGACTAGGGGAGGCTTTCTTT
TRBJ1-1,-,many,TRBV29-1,CSVEDRRQGSEAFF,TGCAGCGTTGAAGATCGGCGGCAGGGCTCTGAAGCTTTCTTT
TRBJ2-2,-,once,TRBV3-1,CASSRNRANTGELFF,TGTGCCAGCAGCCGCAACAGGGCGAACACCGGGGAGCTGTTTTTT
TRBJ1-5,TRBD1,few,TRBV6-5,CASRAGTGSEQPQHF,TGTGCCAGCAGGGCCGGGACAGGGAGTGAGCAGCCCCAGCATTTT
TRBJ1-2,-,many,TRBV10-3,CAISESATGRYGYTF,TGTGCCATCAGTGAGTCTGCCACAGGGCGCTATGGCTACACCTTC
TRBJ2-5,-,-,TRBV24-1,CATSDFLETQYF,TGTGCCACCAGTGATTTTTTGGAGACCCAGTACTTC
TRBJ2-2,-,-,TRBV2,CASRTTGGSGNTGELFF,TGTGCCAGCAGGACGACAGGAGGCTCTGGAAACACCGGGGAGCTGTTTTTT
TRBJ1-1,-,-,TRBV10-3,CAISPQSEAFF,TGTGCCATCAGTCCACAGAGTGAAGCTTTCTTT
TRBJ2-7,-,few,TRBV4-1,CASSQFSAGSYEQYF,TGCGCCAGCAGCCAATTCTCCGCGGGCTCCTACGAGCAGTACTTC
TRBJ2-7,-,-,TRBV2,CASSRGHTYEQYF,TGTGCCAGCAGTCGGGGACACACCTACGAGCAGTACTTC